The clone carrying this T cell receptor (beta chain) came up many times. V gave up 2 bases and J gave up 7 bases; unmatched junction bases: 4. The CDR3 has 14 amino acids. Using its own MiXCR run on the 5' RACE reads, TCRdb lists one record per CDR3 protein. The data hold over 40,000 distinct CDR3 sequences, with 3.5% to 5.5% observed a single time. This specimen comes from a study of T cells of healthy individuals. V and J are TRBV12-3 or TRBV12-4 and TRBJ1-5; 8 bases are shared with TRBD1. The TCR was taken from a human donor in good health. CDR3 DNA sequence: TGTGCCAGCAGTTTACGACAGGGGAGACAGCCCCAGCATTTT. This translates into CASSLRQGRQPQHF.